This T cell receptor beta chain was sequenced during a study of Graves' ophthalmopathy and Graves' hyperthyroidism. The germline gives CDR1 ENHRY, CDR2 SYGVKD. CDR3 size: 16 residues. Whole-study results and caveats: Distinction of ophthalmopathy from stable hyperthyroidism by a 13-signature model reached almost 90% sensitivity and 75% to 84% specificity. For predicting ophthalmopathy progression, the model had 70.59% sensitivity and roughly 77% specificity.

The authors amplified TCR beta CDR3 regions from RNA transcripts. The first-round RT-PCR employed HTBI primers together with the Qiagen OneStep RT-PCR kit. A multiplex PCR was then performed as the second round. MiXCR was run by TCRdb on the multiplex PCR reads, yielding one entry per CDR3 protein. The repertoire holds almost 750,000 distinct CDR3 sequences, with roughly 41% as singletons. As for this clonotype: Its target is not known. The junction departs from the called germline gene at one end, perhaps through a read error.

This receptor was taken from an adult man with Graves' ophthalmopathy. The chain uses TRBV10-3 and TRBJ1-4; tentatively, D is TRBD1 (5 bases). Material: peripheral blood. The CDR3 reads CASSGVRGGTNEKLFF. Written as DNA, the CDR3 is TGTGCCAGCAGTGGGGTACGGGGGGGAACTAATGAAAAACTGTTTTTT.